Presented here are 29 T cell receptor beta chains from one specimen sequenced in a study of PD-1 blockade in classical Hodgkin lymphoma. This table comes from immunoSEQ multiplex PCR, and its TCRdb copy is limited to in-frame clones, with some not included. The table records just over 60,000 clones, 70% to 90% of them present only once. Brentuximab vedotin exposure varied among the patients, all of whom had relapsed after autologous stem cell transplantation. Material: peripheral blood mononuclear cells (PBMCs), obtained at baseline. Receptors originate from a human donor with classical Hodgkin lymphoma.

The rearrangement links TRBV28 to TRBJ1-6, with D hard to call. The ends were cut back, 9 bases at V and 9 bases at J, with 18 bases in the middle. The CDR3 totals 14 residues. Germline assignment: CDR1 MDHEN and CDR2 SYDVKM. The DNA of the CDR3 is TGTGCCAGTCGGTTTCGGGGAGGAATTTCACCCCTCCACTTT. Translated, it gives CASRFRGGISPLHF. Based on the CDR3 plus reference TRBV28 and TRBJ1-6, the full variable domain is DVKVTQSSRYLVKRTGEKVFLECVQDMDHENMFWYRQDPGLGLRLIYFSYDVKMKEKGDIPEGYSVSREKKERFSLILESASTNQTSMYLCASRFRGGISPLHFGNGTRLTVT.

The chain uses TRBV28 and TRBJ2-7, with D maybe TRBD2 (6 bases). Trimming stripped 0 bases from V and 7 bases from J, with 7 bases between. The CDR3 spans 12 residues. CDR1 MDHEN and CDR2 SYDVKM come from the germline V gene. The CDR3 DNA reads as TGTGCCAGCAGTTTATGGGCGGGGGAGCAGTACTTC. The encoded protein is CASSLWAGEQYF.

This chain links TRBV7-6 with TRBJ1-4, with D unresolved. The CDR3 loop spans 14 amino acids. Deletions cut 3 bases from V and 4 bases from J, with 9 bases between. From germline, CDR1 is SGHVS and CDR2 FNYEAQ. In nucleotides, the CDR3 is TGTGCCAGCAGCTTGGCTTGGGGTAATGAAAAACTGTTTTTT. Protein product: CASSLAWGNEKLFF.

The CDR3 loop is CASSIGAGGLQGAFF. CDR3 nucleotides: TGTGCCAGTAGTATAGGTGCAGGGGGCCTACAGGGAGCTTTCTTT. The chain carries TRBV19 and TRBJ1-1; TRBD1 agrees at 8 bases. Per germline, CDR1 LNHDA and CDR2 SQIVND (reference sequence). The CDR3 spans 15 residues. The V gene end was trimmed by 1 base and the J gene end by 10 bases; junction bases not matched to a gene: 11.

The V gene is TRBV14, the J gene TRBJ1-6; D gene uncertain. V lost 4 bases to trimming and J lost 10 bases, with 11 bases between them. This CDR3 is 13 amino acids long. Looked up from germline, CDR1 is SGHDN and CDR2 is FVKESK. CDR3 sequence reads: CASSLRERSPLHF. The CDR3 nucleotides are TGTGCCAGCAGCCTGAGGGAAAGGTCACCCCTCCACTTT. The entire variable domain, with the rest obtained from reference TRBV14 and TRBJ1-6, is as follows: EAGVTQFPSHSVIEKGQTVTLRCDPISGHDNLYWYRRVMGKEIKFLLHFVKESKQDESGMPNNRFLAERTGGTYSTLKVQPAELEDSGVYFCASSLRERSPLHFGNGTRLTVT.

V usage is TRBV19 and J usage is TRBJ1-5, with D perhaps matching TRBD1 (5 bases). The CDR3 totals 16 residues. V was pared by 8 bases and J by 0 bases, with 17 bases between. Germline V gene data show CDR1 as LNHDA and CDR2 as SQIVND (reference sequence). CDR3 in amino acids: CASRMGDDSSNQPQHF. The CDR3 DNA sequence: TGTGCCAGTCGAATGGGGGACGACTCTAGCAATCAGCCCCAGCATTTT.

This clone has just one count. The CDR3 DNA is TGTGCCAGCAGTGAAATCGCGTTCGGTGGGAGCGAGCAGTACTTC. This sequence encodes CASSEIAFGGSEQYF. The rearrangement uses TRBV2 and TRBJ2-7; possible D gene TRBD2, 5 bases. The ends were cut back, 2 bases at V and 6 bases at J, with 17 bases in the middle. CDR1 is SNHLY, CDR2 FYNNEI, per germline. The length of the CDR3 is 15 residues.

The chain is built from TRBV10-3 and TRBJ2-1, with TRBD2 matching over 10 bases. This CDR3 spans 17 amino acids. Germline trimming cut 6 bases from V and 0 bases from J; bases unmatched to any gene: 8. From germline, CDR1 is ENHRY and CDR2 SYGVKD. CDR3: CAISPPRLAGSYNEQFF. Written as DNA, the CDR3 is TGTGCCATCAGCCCCCCCCGACTAGCGGGCTCCTACAATGAGCAGTTCTTC.

The chain recombines TRBV7-2 with TRBJ1-4, with D hard to call. The CDR3 is 16 amino acids. Germline V gene data show CDR1 as SGHTA and CDR2 as FQGNSA. The V end lost 0 bases, the J end lost 5 bases, and 13 bases lay between the germline ends. The CDR3 DNA reads as TGTGCCAGCAGCTTAGCAGGTTTAGGGTGGAATGAAAAACTGTTTTTT. This encodes CASSLAGLGWNEKLFF. The full variable domain, in which reference TRBV7-2 and TRBJ1-4 provide the parts outside the CDR3, is GAGVSQSPSNKVTEKGKDVELRCDPISGHTALYWYRQSLGQGLEFLIYFQGNSAPDKSGLPSDRFSAERTGGSVSTLTIQRTQQEDSAVYLCASSLAGLGWNEKLFFGSGTQLSVL.

CDR3 in DNA: TGTGCCAGCAGTCGATGGGACAGGGACGAGACCCAGTACTTC. Encoded protein: CASSRWDRDETQYF. The V call is TRBV28, the J call TRBJ2-5; the match to TRBD1 covers 9 bases. The CDR3 loop spans 14 amino acids. Trimming at V came to 5 bases and at J to 5 bases, leaving 6 bases not matched to a gene. Germline V gene sequence: CDR1 MDHEN, CDR2 SYDVKM.

V and J are TRBV18 and TRBJ1-1, with 7 bases that match TRBD1. J lost 5 bases, V lost 2 bases, and 8 bases had no gene match. The germline gives CDR1 KGHSH, CDR2 LQKENI. This CDR3 is 15 amino acids long. This CDR3 is CASSPLEGAGTEAFF. CDR3 sequence (DNA): TGTGCCAGCTCACCATTAGAGGGGGCCGGAACTGAAGCTTTCTTT.

This clone was seen a single time. This chain links TRBV6-6 with TRBJ1-1; D perhaps matches TRBD1 (6 bases). The V end lost 5 bases, the J end lost 8 bases, and 15 bases lay between the germline ends. CDR1 is MNHNY, CDR2 SVGAGI, per germline (reference sequence). CDR3 length: 13 amino acids. The CDR3 DNA reads as TGTGCCAGCAGTCCCGGGACAAGATACGAAGCTTTCTTT. Translation: CASSPGTRYEAFF.

CDR3 protein: CASSYRDRGPRETQYF. The CDR3 region has the DNA TGTGCCAGCAGCTACCGGGACAGGGGGCCTCGAGAGACCCAGTACTTC. The chain is built from TRBV5-5 and TRBJ2-5, with 12 nucleotides matching TRBD1. This CDR3 spans 16 amino acids. CDR1 is SGHKS, CDR2 YYEKEE, per germline (reference sequence). V lost 3 bases, J lost 4 bases, and 7 bases stayed unmatched.

The rearrangement uses TRBV5-4 and TRBJ2-7, with a tentative D call TRBD2 (5 bases). The germline CDR1 and CDR2 sequences are SGHNT and YYREEE (reference sequence). Trimming pared 4 bases from V and 3 bases from J, leaving 20 bases between. The CDR3 is 16 residues long. In DNA, the CDR3 is TGTGCCAGCAGCATCTTTCTAGGAGGAGCCTTCTACGAGCAGTACTTC. Amino acids: CASSIFLGGAFYEQYF.

The chain carries TRBV6-5 and TRBJ1-5; tentative D call: TRBD1 (5 bases). The CDR3 extends over 12 amino acids. V was trimmed by 7 bases and J by 7 bases, leaving 11 bases between them. Germline CDR1 is MNHEY and CDR2 is SVGAGI. The CDR3 nucleotides are TGTGCCAGCATGCAGTGGGGCCAGCCCCAGCATTTT. Protein: CASMQWGQPQHF.

V and J are TRBV12-5 and TRBJ1-1; D unresolved. The CDR3 sequence is 15 residues long. Looked up from germline, CDR1 is LGHNT and CDR2 is FRNRAP. V lost 0 bases to trimming and J lost 0 bases, with 8 bases between them. In nucleotides, the CDR3 is TGTGCTAGTGGTTTGGTACTCGGCCTGAACACTGAAGCTTTCTTT. Translating it yields CASGLVLGLNTEAFF.

V is TRBV13 and J is TRBJ1-1; D is ambiguous. CDR1 and CDR2 from the germline V gene are PRHDT and FYEKMQ (reference sequence). Trimming took off 2 bases at V and 6 bases at J, with 13 bases between the two ends. CDR3 length: 14 amino acids. CDR3 sequence (DNA): TGTGCCAGCAGCTTAAGGGCCAACTCCGCTGAAGCTTTCTTT. It translates to CASSLRANSAEAFF.

This rearrangement joins TRBV7-9 to TRBJ2-3; D possibly corresponds to TRBD1 (5 bases). The V end was cut by 5 bases, the J end by 2 bases, with 14 bases between. This CDR3 is built from 15 residues. Germline CDR1 reads SEHNR; CDR2 reads FQNEAQ (reference sequence). The CDR3 region has the DNA TGTGCCAGCAGCCCGCAGACAGTTATCACAGATACGCAGTATTTT. Amino acids: CASSPQTVITDTQYF.

CDR3 sequence reads: CASRPAGGRDYGYTF. In DNA, the CDR3 is TGTGCCAGCAGACCGGCGGGGGGCCGGGACTATGGCTACACCTTC. The chain recombines TRBV6-5 with TRBJ1-2; D might be TRBD1 (6 bases). The germline gives CDR1 MNHEY, CDR2 SVGAGI. V lost 6 bases, J lost 3 bases, and 17 bases lay in between. The CDR3 totals 15 residues.

V and J are TRBV7-2 and TRBJ1-1, with D perhaps TRBD1 (5 bases). This CDR3 region has 14 residues. Trimming stripped 3 bases from V and 1 base from J, with 9 bases between. Germline-derived CDR1 and CDR2 are SGHTA and FQGNSA. CDR3 region: CASSFSGRNTEAFF. CDR3 in DNA: TGTGCCAGCAGCTTTTCAGGGAGGAACACTGAAGCTTTCTTT.

This chain uses TRBV30 with TRBJ1-2; TRBD1 might be the D (6 bases). Per the germline V gene, CDR1 is GTSNPN and CDR2 is SVGIG (reference sequence). Trimming cost V 5 bases and J 7 bases, with 17 bases left between them. This CDR3 has 13 amino acids. CDR3 sequence reads: CAWEIPQGFGYTF. Here the CDR3 DNA reads TGTGCCTGGGAGATCCCACAGGGTTTTGGCTACACCTTC.

This chain links TRBV11-2 with TRBJ2-5; 10 bases align to TRBD2. V trimming: 8 bases; J trimming: 4 bases; junction bases outside the gene matches: 7. CDR1 and CDR2 from the germline V gene are SGHAT and FQNNGV. This CDR3 spans 14 amino acids. The CDR3 loop reads CASSERGGVETQYF. The CDR3 nucleotides read TGTGCCAGCTCCGAGCGGGGGGGGGTAGAGACCCAGTACTTC.

Comments on this clone: The germline gene is not matched at one end of the junction; a read error may be the cause. The gene calls are TRBV5-8 and TRBJ2-7; 7 nucleotides match TRBD2. Per the germline V gene, CDR1 is SGHTS and CDR2 is YDEGEE. The CDR3 contains 14 residues. The CDR3 here is CASTLLRGSYEQYF. The CDR3, as DNA: TGTGCCAGCACCTTGTTGCGGGGGTCCTACGAGCAGTACTTC.

This clone was counted a single time. The chain links TRBV19 to TRBJ1-2; no firm D call. Germline CDR1 and CDR2: LNHDA and SQIVND (reference sequence). Trimming removed 1 base from V and 4 bases from J, with 13 bases in between. The CDR3 is made up of 15 amino acids. The CDR3 reads CASSIGRVRGYGYTF. The CDR3 DNA is TGTGCCAGTAGTATAGGGCGGGTTCGCGGCTATGGCTACACCTTC.

Relative to its sample, this clone is medium-sized. The chain has TRBV6-5 and TRBJ2-7; D not certain. This CDR3 contains 12 residues. The germline V gene has CDR1 MNHEY and CDR2 SVGAGI. With 6 bases removed from V and 5 bases from J, the gap between germline ends came to 11 bases. CDR3 nucleotides: TGTGCCAGCAGCCCCGACGGAAACGAGCAGTACTTC. Protein: CASSPDGNEQYF.

The chain employs TRBV4-1 and TRBJ1-2, with TRBD1 identical over 7 bases. The germline V gene has CDR1 MGHRA and CDR2 YSYEKL. The CDR3 is 13 amino acids. V was clipped by 4 bases and J by 8 bases; unmatched bases: 7. In nucleotides, the CDR3 is TGCGCCAGCAGCCTCGAGGGGGCGCCCGGCTACACCTTC. Translating it yields CASSLEGAPGYTF.

This clone was picked up one time. The chain is built from TRBV7-2 and TRBJ2-1; 9 bases map to TRBD2. The germline V gene encodes CDR1 SGHTA and CDR2 FQGNSA. The CDR3 has 16 amino acids. V trimming: 1 base; J trimming: 10 bases; junction bases outside the gene matches: 11. The CDR3 protein is CASSLGGSGGRREQFF. CDR3 nucleotides: TGTGCCAGCAGCTTAGGGGGTAGCGGGGGCCGGCGGGAGCAGTTCTTC.

The chain links TRBV12-5 to TRBJ2-2, with TRBD1 matching over 8 bases. Germline trimming cut 6 bases from V and 7 bases from J; bases unmatched to any gene: 19. Germline V gene lookup returns CDR1 LGHNT and CDR2 FRNRAP. The length of the CDR3 is 18 residues. The CDR3 loop is CASGSHITGQGRGGELFF. DNA for the CDR3: TGTGCTAGTGGCTCACACATAACCGGACAGGGACGAGGCGGGGAGCTGTTTTTT.

The V call is TRBV13, the J call TRBJ1-3, with a tentative D call TRBD1 (5 bases). Trimming pared 3 bases from V and 7 bases from J, leaving 13 bases between. Per the germline V gene, CDR1 is PRHDT and CDR2 is FYEKMQ (reference sequence). This CDR3 has 14 residues. In nucleotides, the CDR3 is TGTGCCAGCAGCTTGGGGCCAAAAGGTAACACCATATATTTT. As protein: CASSLGPKGNTIYF.